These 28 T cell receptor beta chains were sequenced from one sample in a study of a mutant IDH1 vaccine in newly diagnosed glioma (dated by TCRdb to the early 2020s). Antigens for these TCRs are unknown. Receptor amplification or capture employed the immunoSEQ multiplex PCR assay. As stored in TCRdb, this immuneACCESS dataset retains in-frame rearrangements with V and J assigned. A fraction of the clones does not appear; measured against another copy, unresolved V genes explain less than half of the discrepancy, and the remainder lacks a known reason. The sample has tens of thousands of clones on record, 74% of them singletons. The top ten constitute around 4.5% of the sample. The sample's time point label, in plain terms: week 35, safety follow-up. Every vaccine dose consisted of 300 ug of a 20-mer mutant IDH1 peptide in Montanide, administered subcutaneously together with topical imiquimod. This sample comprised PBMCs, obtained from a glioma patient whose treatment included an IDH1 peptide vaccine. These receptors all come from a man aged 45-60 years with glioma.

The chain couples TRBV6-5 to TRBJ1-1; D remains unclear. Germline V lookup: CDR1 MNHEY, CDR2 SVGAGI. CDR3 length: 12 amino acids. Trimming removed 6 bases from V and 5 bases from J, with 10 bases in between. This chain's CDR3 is CASRGSLTEAFF. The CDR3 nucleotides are TGTGCCAGCAGGGGGTCTTTGACTGAAGCTTTCTTT.

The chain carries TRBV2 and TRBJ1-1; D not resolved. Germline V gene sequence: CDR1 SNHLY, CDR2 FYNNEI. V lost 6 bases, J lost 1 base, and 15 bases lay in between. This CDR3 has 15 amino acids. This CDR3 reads CASRNLGGENTEAFF. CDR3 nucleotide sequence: TGTGCCAGCAGAAATTTGGGCGGGGAGAACACTGAAGCTTTCTTT.

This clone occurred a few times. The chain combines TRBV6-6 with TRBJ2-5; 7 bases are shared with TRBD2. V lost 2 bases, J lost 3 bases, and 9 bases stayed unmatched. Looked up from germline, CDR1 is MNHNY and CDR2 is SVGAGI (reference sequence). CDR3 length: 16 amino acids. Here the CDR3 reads CASSYERGGPKETQYF. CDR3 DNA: TGTGCCAGCAGTTACGAGCGGGGAGGACCAAAAGAGACCCAGTACTTC.

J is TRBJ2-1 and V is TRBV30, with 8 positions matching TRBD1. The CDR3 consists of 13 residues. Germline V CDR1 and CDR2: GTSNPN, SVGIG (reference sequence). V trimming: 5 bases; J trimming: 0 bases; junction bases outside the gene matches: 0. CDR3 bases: TGTGCCTGGGGACAGGGCTCCTACAATGAGCAGTTCTTC. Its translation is CAWGQGSYNEQFF.

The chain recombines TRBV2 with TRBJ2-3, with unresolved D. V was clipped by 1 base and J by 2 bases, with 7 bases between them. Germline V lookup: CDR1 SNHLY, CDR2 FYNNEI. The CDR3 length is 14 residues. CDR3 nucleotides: TGTGCCAGCAGTGAAGTTGGTACCACAGATACGCAGTATTTT. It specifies CASSEVGTTDTQYF.

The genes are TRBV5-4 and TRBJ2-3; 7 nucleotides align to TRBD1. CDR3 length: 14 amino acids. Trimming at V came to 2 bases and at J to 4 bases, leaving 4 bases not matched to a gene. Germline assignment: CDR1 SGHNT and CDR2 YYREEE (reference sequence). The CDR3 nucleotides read TGTGCCAGCAGCTTACCGCAGGGGGCAGATACGCAGTATTTT. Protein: CASSLPQGADTQYF.

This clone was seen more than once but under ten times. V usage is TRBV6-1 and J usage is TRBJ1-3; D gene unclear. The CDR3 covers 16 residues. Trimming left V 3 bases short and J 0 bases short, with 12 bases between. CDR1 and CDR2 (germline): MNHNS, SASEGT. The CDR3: CASSDLGVNSGNTIYF. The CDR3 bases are TGTGCCAGCAGTGATCTGGGCGTAAACTCTGGAAACACCATATATTTT.

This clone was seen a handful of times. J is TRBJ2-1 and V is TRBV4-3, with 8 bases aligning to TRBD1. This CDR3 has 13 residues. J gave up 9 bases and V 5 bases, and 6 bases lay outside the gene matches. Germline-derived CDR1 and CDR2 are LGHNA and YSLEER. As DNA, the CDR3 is TGCGCCAGCAGCTTCCAGGGGGCTGCTGAGCAGTTCTTC. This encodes CASSFQGAAEQFF.

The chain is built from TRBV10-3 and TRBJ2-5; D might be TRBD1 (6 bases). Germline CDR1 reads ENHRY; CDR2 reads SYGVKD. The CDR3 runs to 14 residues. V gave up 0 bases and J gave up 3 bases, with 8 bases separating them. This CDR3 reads CAISESRTEETQYF. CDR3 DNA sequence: TGTGCCATCAGTGAGTCGAGGACAGAAGAGACCCAGTACTTC.

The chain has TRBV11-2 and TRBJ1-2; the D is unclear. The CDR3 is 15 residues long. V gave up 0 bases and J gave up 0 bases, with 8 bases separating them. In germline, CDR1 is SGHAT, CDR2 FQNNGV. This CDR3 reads CASSLEAFPNYGYTF. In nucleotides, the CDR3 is TGTGCCAGCAGCTTAGAAGCGTTCCCTAACTATGGCTACACCTTC.

DNA for the CDR3: TGCGCCAGCCGATCCGGGACAGTCTCCTACGAGCAGTACTTC. Translating it yields CASRSGTVSYEQYF. The rearrangement uses TRBV10-2 and TRBJ2-7; 7 bases are shared with TRBD1. Unmatched junction bases numbered 7, after V lost 8 bases and J lost 0 bases. CDR1 WSHSY and CDR2 SAAADI come from the germline V gene. There are 14 residues in the CDR3.

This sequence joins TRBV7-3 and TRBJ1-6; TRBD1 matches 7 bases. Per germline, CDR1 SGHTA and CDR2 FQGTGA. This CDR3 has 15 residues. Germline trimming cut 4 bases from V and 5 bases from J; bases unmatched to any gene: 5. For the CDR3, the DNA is TGTGCCAGCAGCTCCGGACAGGCCAATAATTCACCCCTCCACTTT. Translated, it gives CASSSGQANNSPLHF.

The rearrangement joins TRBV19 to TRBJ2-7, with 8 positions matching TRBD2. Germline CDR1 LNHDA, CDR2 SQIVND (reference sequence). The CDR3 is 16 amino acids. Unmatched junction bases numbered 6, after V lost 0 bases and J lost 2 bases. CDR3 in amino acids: CASSIDASGSPYEQYF. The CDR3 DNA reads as TGTGCCAGTAGTATAGATGCTAGCGGGTCTCCCTACGAGCAGTACTTC.

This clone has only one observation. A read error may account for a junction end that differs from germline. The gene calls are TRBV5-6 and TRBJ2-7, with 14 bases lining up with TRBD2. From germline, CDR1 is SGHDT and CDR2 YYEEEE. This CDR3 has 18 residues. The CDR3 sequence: CASSPRLAGGVPLYGQYF. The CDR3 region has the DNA TGTGCCAGCAGCCCGCGACTAGCGGGGGGGGTCCCTCTGTACGGGCAGTACTTC.

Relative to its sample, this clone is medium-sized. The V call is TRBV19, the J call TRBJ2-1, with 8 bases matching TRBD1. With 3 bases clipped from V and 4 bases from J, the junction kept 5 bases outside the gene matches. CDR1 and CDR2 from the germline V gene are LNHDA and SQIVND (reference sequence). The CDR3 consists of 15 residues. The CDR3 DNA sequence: TGTGCCAGTAGTATCCCGGGACAGGAGTACAATGAGCAGTTCTTC. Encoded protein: CASSIPGQEYNEQFF.

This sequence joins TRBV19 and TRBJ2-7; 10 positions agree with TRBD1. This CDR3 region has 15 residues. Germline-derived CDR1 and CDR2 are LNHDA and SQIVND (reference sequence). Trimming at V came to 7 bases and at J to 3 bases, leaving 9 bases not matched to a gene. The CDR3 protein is CASTQRGTGVYEQYF. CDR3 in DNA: TGTGCCAGTACCCAAAGGGGGACAGGGGTCTACGAGCAGTACTTC.

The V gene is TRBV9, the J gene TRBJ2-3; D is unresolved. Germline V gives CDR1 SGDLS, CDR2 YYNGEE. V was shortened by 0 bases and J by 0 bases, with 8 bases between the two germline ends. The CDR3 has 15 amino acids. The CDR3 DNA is TGTGCCAGCAGCGTAGCGGGCTATAGCACAGATACGCAGTATTTT. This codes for CASSVAGYSTDTQYF.

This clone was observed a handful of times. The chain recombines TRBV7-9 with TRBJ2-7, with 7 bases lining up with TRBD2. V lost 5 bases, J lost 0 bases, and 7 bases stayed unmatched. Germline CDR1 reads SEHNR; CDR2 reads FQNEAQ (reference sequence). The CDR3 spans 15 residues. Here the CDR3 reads CASSLQGGNSYEQYF. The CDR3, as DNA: TGTGCCAGCAGCCTCCAGGGAGGGAACTCCTACGAGCAGTACTTC.

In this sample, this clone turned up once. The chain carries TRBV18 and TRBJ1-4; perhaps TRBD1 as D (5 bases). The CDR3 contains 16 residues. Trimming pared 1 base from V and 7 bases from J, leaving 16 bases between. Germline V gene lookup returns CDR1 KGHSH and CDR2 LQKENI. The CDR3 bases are TGTGCCAGCTCACCACTCGGTCCGGGGGACGGTGAAAAACTGTTTTTT. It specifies CASSPLGPGDGEKLFF. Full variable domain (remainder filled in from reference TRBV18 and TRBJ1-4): NAGVMQNPRHLVRRRGQEARLRCSPMKGHSHVYWYRQLPEEGLKFMVYLQKENIIDESGMPKERFSAEFPKEGPSILRIQQVVRGDSAAYFCASSPLGPGDGEKLFFGSGTQLSVL.

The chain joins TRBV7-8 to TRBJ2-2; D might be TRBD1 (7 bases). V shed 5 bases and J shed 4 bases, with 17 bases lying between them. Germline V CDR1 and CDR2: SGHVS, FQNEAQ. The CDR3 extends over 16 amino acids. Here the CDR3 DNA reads TGTGCCAGCAGCGGACTGACAGGGAGGAGCACCGGGGAGCTGTTTTTT. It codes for CASSGLTGRSTGELFF.

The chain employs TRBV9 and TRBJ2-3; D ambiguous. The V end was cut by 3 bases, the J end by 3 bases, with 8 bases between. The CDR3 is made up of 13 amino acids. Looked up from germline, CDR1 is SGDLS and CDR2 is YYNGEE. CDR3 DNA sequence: TGTGCCAGCAGCGGCACTGGGACAGATACGCAGTATTTT. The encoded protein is CASSGTGTDTQYF.

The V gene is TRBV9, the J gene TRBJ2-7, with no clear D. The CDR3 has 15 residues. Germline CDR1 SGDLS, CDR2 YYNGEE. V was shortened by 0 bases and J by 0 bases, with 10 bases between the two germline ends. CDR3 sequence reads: CASSVAAASSYEQYF. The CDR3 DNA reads TGTGCCAGCAGCGTAGCGGCAGCTTCCTCCTACGAGCAGTACTTC.

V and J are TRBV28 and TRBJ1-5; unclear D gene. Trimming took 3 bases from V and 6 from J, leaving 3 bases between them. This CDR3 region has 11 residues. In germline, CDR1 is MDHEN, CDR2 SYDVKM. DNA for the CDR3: TGTGCCAGCAGTTTGTCTCAGCCCCAGCATTTT. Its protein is CASSLSQPQHF.

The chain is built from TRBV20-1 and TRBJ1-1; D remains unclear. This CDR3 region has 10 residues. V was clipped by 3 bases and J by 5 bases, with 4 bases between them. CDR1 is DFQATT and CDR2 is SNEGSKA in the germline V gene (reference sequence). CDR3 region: CSASRTEAFF. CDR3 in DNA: TGCAGTGCTAGTAGGACTGAAGCTTTCTTT.

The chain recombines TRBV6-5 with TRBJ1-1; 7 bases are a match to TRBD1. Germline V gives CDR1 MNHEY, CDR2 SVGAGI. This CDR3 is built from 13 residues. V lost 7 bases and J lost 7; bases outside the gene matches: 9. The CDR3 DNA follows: TGTGCCAGCAACAGGGGCAATTCGGTTGAAGCTTTCTTT. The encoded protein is CASNRGNSVEAFF.

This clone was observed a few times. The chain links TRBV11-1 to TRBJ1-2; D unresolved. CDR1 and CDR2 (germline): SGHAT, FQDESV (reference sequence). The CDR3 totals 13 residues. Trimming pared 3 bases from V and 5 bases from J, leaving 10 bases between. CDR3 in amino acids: CASSFSSSYGYTF. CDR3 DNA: TGTGCCAGCAGCTTTTCTTCTAGTTATGGCTACACCTTC.

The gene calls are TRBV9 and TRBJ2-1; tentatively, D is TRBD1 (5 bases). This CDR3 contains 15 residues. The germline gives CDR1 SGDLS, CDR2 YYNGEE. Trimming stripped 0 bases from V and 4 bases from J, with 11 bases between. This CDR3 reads CASSVEGQAYNEQFF. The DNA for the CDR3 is TGTGCCAGCAGCGTAGAAGGACAAGCTTACAATGAGCAGTTCTTC. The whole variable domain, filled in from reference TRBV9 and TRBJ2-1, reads DSGVTQTPKHLITATGQRVTLRCSPRSGDLSVYWYQQSLDQGLQFLIQYYNGEERAKGNILERFSAQQFPDLHSELNLSSLELGDSALYFCASSVEGQAYNEQFFGPGTRLTVL.

CDR3 sequence: CASSVAPQGDEKLFF. CDR3 nucleotides: TGTGCCAGCAGCGTAGCTCCCCAGGGGGATGAAAAACTGTTTTTT. The chain links TRBV9 to TRBJ1-4; 7 bases agree with TRBD1. The CDR3 runs 15 residues. V trimming: 0 bases; J trimming: 6 bases; junction bases outside the gene matches: 5. From germline, CDR1 is SGDLS and CDR2 YYNGEE.